A single sample gave rise to the 11 T cell receptor beta chains below, sequenced in a study of lymphopenia after photon versus proton radiotherapy. TCRdb's copy holds only in-frame clones and misses some; the assay was immunoSEQ multiplex PCR. In the table there are about 30,000 clones, roughly 94% of which are singletons. The sequencing used peripheral blood, collected from a patient treated with photon-based radiotherapy. The source of these receptors is a woman aged 50 to 60 with cholangiocarcinoma.

This clone was seen only a few times. The gene calls are TRBV10-1 and TRBJ1-1, with 7 positions matching TRBD1. The CDR3 is made up of 13 amino acids. The ends lost 6 bases at V and 1 base at J; junction bases unmatched: 2. CDR1 and CDR2 from the germline V gene are WNHNN and SYGVQD (reference sequence). CDR3 amino acids: CASSWTGNTEAFF. In nucleotides, the CDR3 is TGCGCCAGCAGCTGGACAGGGAACACTGAAGCTTTCTTT.

V gene TRBV27 combines with J gene TRBJ2-1; D is ambiguous. Trimming shortened V by 6 bases and J by 6 bases, and 9 bases separated the two germline ends. Per germline, CDR1 MNHEY and CDR2 SMNVEV (reference sequence). This CDR3 is 12 amino acids long. The CDR3 nucleotides read TGTGCCAGCAGCCAAAGCCCCAATGAGCAGTTCTTC. Translated, it gives CASSQSPNEQFF.

The chain recombines TRBV18 with TRBJ1-4; D is unresolved. The CDR3 covers 15 residues. CDR1 KGHSH and CDR2 LQKENI come from the germline V gene. V lost 3 bases and J 7 bases, leaving 15 bases between the germline ends. The CDR3 here is CASSPPMGVGEKLFF. The CDR3 DNA is TGTGCCAGCTCACCGCCCATGGGCGTGGGTGAAAAACTGTTTTTT.

The chain joins TRBV6-1 to TRBJ1-2, with 9 bases matching TRBD1. Germline values: CDR1 MNHNS, CDR2 SASEGT. The trim removed 6 bases at V and 2 bases at J, leaving 4 bases unmatched. This CDR3 comprises 14 residues. The chain's CDR3 is CASRRTGANYGYTF. The DNA for the CDR3 is TGTGCCAGCAGGCGGACAGGGGCCAACTATGGCTACACCTTC.

The J gene is TRBJ2-3, the V gene TRBV9; 11 bases line up with TRBD2. Germline CDR1 reads SGDLS; CDR2 reads YYNGEE. The length of the CDR3 is 18 residues. The J segment lost 2 bases and the V segment lost 4 bases, leaving 12 bases of the junction unmatched. DNA of the CDR3: TGTGCCAGCAGCCACGGAATTTGGACTAGCGGGCCCACAGATACGCAGTATTTT. It translates to CASSHGIWTSGPTDTQYF.

This clone was found once. The CDR3 nucleotides read TGTGCCAGCAGATCCGGAGACGGCGGTGGCTACACCTTC. This translates into CASRSGDGGGYTF. V usage is TRBV2 and J usage is TRBJ1-2; no reliable D call. The CDR3 runs 13 residues. Between the trimmed V and J ends, which lost 6 bases and 7 bases, there was a span of 15 bases. In germline, CDR1 is SNHLY, CDR2 FYNNEI.

The genes are TRBV5-1 and TRBJ2-2; D tentatively fits TRBD1 or TRBD2 (5 bases each). This CDR3 has 14 amino acids. Germline CDR1 reads SGHRS; CDR2 reads YFSETQ. The V end lost 2 bases, the J end lost 4 bases, and 9 bases lay between the germline ends. The CDR3 reads CASSFWGSTGELFF. For the CDR3, the DNA is TGCGCCAGCAGCTTCTGGGGGAGCACCGGGGAGCTGTTTTTT. Variable domain in full (rest from reference TRBV5-1 and TRBJ2-2): KAGVTQTPRYLIKTRGQQVTLSCSPISGHRSVSWYQQTPGQGLQFLFEYFSETQRNKGNFPGRFSGRQFSNSRSEMNVSTLELGDSALYLCASSFWGSTGELFFGEGSRLTVL.

The chain uses TRBV4-2 and TRBJ2-3; D unresolved. Between the trimmed V and J ends, which lost 6 bases and 0 bases, there was a span of 7 bases. In germline, CDR1 is LGHNA, CDR2 YNFKEQ. This CDR3 region has 13 residues. CDR3 DNA: TGTGCCAGCAGGGCAGCTAGCACAGATACGCAGTATTTT. Protein product: CASRAASTDTQYF.

The CDR3 region has the DNA TGTGCCAGCTCACCAGCCGGGACTAGCGGGGGGAGGAGCTCCTACGAGCAGTACTTC. As protein: CASSPAGTSGGRSSYEQYF. The chain couples TRBV18 to TRBJ2-7, with 15 bases matching TRBD2. From germline, CDR1 is KGHSH and CDR2 LQKENI. V lost 2 bases and J lost 0; bases outside the gene matches: 8. This CDR3 contains 19 residues. Combining the CDR3 with reference TRBV18 and TRBJ2-7 gives the whole variable domain NAGVMQNPRHLVRRRGQEARLRCSPMKGHSHVYWYRQLPEEGLKFMVYLQKENIIDESGMPKERFSAEFPKEGPSILRIQQVVRGDSAAYFCASSPAGTSGGRSSYEQYFGPGTRLTVT.

V and J are TRBV7-9 and TRBJ1-1, with D maybe TRBD1 (6 bases). CDR3 length: 13 amino acids. V lost 1 base and J lost 3, with 6 bases in between. Germline V gene data show CDR1 as SEHNR and CDR2 as FQNEAQ (reference sequence). This CDR3 reads CASSLDRDTEAFF. The CDR3, as DNA: TGTGCCAGCAGCTTAGACAGGGACACTGAAGCTTTCTTT.

The chain has TRBV18 and TRBJ2-6; maybe TRBD2 (5 bases). Deletions cut 6 bases from V and 0 bases from J, with 15 bases between. The germline V gene has CDR1 KGHSH and CDR2 LQKENI. The CDR3 is 17 residues long. DNA for the CDR3: TGTGCCAGCTCTCCTCCAATTGGAGGCTCTGGGGCCAACGTCCTGACTTTC. Translation gives CASSPPIGGSGANVLTF.